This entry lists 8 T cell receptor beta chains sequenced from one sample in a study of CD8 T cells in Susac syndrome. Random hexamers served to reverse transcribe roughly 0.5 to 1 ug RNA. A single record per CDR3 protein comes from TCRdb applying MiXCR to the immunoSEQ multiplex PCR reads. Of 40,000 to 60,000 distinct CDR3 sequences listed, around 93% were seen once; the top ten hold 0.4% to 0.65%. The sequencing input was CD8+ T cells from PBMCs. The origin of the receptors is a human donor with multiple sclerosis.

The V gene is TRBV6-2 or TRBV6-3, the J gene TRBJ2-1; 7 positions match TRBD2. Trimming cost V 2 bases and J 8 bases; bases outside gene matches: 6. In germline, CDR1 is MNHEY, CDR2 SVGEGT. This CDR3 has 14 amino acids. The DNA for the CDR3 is TGTGCCAGCAGTTACGATGGGAGGGTCTATGAGCAGTTCTTC. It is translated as CASSYDGRVYEQFF.

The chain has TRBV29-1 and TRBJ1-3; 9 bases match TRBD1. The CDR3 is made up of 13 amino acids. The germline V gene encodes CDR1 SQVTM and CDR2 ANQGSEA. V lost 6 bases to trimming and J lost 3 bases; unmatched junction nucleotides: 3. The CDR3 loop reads CSVRDRDGNTIYF. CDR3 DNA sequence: TGCAGCGTGCGGGACAGGGATGGAAACACCATATATTTT.

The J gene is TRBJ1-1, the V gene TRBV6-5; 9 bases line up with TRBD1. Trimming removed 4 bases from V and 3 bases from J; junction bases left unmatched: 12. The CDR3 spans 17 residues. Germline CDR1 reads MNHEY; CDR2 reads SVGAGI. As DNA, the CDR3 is TGTGCCAGCAGTTTCGCCTCTGCCGACAGGGGGGACACTGAAGCTTTCTTT. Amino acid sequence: CASSFASADRGDTEAFF.

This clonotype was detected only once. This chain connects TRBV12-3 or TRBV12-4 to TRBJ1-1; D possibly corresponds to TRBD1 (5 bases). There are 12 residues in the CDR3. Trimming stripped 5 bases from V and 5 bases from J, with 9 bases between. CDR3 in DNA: TGTGCCAGCAGTAACCAGGGAACTGAAGCTTTCTTT. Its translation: CASSNQGTEAFF.

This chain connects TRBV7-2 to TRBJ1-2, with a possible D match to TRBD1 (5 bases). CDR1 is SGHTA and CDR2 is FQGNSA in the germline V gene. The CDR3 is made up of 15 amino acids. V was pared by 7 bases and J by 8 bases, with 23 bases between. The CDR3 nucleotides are TGTGCCAGCACCCCCCGGGGCGCCGAGCTTTGGGGCTACACCTTC. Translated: CASTPRGAELWGYTF.

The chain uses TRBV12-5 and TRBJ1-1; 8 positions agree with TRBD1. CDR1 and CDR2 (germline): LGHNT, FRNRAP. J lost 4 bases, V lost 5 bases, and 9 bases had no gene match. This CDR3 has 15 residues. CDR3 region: CASGGGQALPTEAFF. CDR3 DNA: TGTGCTAGTGGTGGGGGACAGGCCCTACCCACTGAAGCTTTCTTT.

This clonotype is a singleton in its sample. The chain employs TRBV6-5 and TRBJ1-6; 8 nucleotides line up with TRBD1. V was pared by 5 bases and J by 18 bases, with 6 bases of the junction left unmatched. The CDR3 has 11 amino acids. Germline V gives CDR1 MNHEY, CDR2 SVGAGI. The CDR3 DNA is TGTGCCAGCAGTAGTGGGACAGGTGACCACTTT. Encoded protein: CASSSGTGDHF.

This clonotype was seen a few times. CDR3 nucleotide sequence: TGTGCTAGTGGTTGGGACAGCTCCTACGAGCAGTACTTC. Translated, it gives CASGWDSSYEQYF. J is TRBJ2-7 and V is TRBV12-5; 7 bases line up with TRBD1. Losses at the gene ends were 4 bases for V and 0 bases for J; bases not matched to a gene: 0. The germline V gene has CDR1 LGHNT and CDR2 FRNRAP. The CDR3 is 13 amino acids.